This TCR beta chain was recorded in a study of blood T cell repertoires in COVID-19 (dated by TCRdb to 2018 to 2020). Looking at the study overall: Collaborator samples came from the United States, Italy and Spain and covered acute and convalescent phases of COVID-19. The samples were drawn from two sources: the first 160 participants of the ongoing ImmuneRACE study, and 950 to 1,500 subjects contributed by 6 global collaborators. Sample metadata almost always included a de-identified subject ID, COVID-19 status, age in years and sex. Where available, HLA class I and class II types were obtained from metadata supplied by the sample provider rather than from assay-based typing. The repertoires were released in a freely available public database meant as a resource for research on the immune response to SARS-CoV-2. The dataset comprised deeply sampled blood TCRbeta repertoires from subjects exposed to, actively infected with, or recovered from COVID-19. The material from the prospective study consisted of cDNA or gDNA derived from T cells, B-cell-depleted T cells, or PBMCs.

The germline V gene (reference sequence) supplies CDR1 SGHAT and CDR2 FQDESV. The CDR3, cysteine through phenylalanine, is 14 amino acids long. Of the read, only the CDR3 DNA is kept; its 42 bases are in frame from base 1. V is shortened by 6 bases, J by 2 bases, and the region joining them spans 14 bases. Another Seattle source contributed samples from volunteer blood donors who had recovered from COVID-19. Whole blood was collected in K2EDTA tubes by collaborating institutions according to the institutions' own protocols. For TCRbeta analysis, collaborators shipped samples as frozen whole blood, isolated PBMCs, or DNA extracted from either of those sample types. TCRbeta CDR3 regions were amplified from genomic DNA using the immunoSEQ Assay, a bias-controlled multiplex PCR. Concerning the study's data processing: Within the assay, amplification of reference gene primers was used to estimate how many nucleated cells each sample contained. Sequence reads were collapsed and filtered to measure the absolute abundance of every unique TCRbeta CDR3 rearrangement. Productive Simpson clonality was computed per sample as the square root of Simpson's diversity index over productive rearrangements. TCRdb obtained this table from immuneACCESS and retained in-frame rearrangements with V and J assigned. These tables miss some clones; where compared with another copy, unresolved V genes account for less than half of the shortfall, and the remainder is unexplained. V, J and clone size derive from that table, while D and trimming were established from the DNA sequence. The sample profile shows approximately 240,000 clones; more than 65% of them were found once. Together, the top ten hold around 3% of the sample.

As for this clone: The antigen it recognizes is unknown. One base away there is no much larger clone; base qualities are not given.

Broad study findings and their caveats: Clinical and demographic metadata were provided uncurated, with the amount varying by source and participant.

Sequencing was carried out using peripheral blood. This receptor was identified in a woman aged 25-40 years who had recovered from COVID-19. The V and J genes are TRBV11-1 and TRBJ2-7, and possibly TRBD1, on 6 matching bases. CDR3 reads: CASSGGTGPYEQYF. The DNA sequence is as follows: TGTGCCAGCAGTGGTGGAACAGGGCCCTACGAGCAGTACTTC.